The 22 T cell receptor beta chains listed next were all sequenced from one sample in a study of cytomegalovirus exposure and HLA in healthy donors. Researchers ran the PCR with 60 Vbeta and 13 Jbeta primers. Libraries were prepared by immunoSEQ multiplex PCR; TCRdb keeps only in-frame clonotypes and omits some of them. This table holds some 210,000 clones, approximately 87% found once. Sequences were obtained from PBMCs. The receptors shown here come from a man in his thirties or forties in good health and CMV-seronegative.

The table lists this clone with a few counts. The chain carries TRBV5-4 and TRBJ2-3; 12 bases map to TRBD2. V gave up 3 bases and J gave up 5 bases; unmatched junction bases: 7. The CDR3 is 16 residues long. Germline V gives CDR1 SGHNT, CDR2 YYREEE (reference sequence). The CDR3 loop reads CASSSGLAGNLDTQYF. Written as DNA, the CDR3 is TGTGCCAGCAGCTCCGGACTAGCGGGAAATTTAGATACGCAGTATTTT.

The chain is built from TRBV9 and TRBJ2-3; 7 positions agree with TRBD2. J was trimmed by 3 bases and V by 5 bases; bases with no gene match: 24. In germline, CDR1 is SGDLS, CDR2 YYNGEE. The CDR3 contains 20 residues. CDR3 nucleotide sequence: TGTGCCAGCAGTGCCCAACTGGGCGACCGGTTCCCGGGAGGTACAGATACGCAGTATTTT. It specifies CASSAQLGDRFPGGTDTQYF.

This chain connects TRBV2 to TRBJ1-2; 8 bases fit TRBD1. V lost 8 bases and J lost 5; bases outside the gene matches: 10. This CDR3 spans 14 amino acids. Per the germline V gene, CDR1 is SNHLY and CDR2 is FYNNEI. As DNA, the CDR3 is TGTGCCAGCGGGGAGGACAGGGTCGGGTATGGCTACACCTTC. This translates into CASGEDRVGYGYTF.

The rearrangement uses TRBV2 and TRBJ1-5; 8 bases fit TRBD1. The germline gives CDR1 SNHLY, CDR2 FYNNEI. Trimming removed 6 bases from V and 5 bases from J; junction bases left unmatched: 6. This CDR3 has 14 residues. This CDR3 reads CASSRTGLDQPQHF. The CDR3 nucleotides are TGTGCCAGCAGCAGGACAGGGTTGGATCAGCCCCAGCATTTT.

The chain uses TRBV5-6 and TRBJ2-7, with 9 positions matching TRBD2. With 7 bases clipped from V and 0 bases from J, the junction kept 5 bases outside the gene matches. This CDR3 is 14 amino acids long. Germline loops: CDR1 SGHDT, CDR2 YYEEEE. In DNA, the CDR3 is TGTGCCAGCCAGAGCGGGGGGAGCTCCTACGAGCAGTACTTC. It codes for CASQSGGSSYEQYF.

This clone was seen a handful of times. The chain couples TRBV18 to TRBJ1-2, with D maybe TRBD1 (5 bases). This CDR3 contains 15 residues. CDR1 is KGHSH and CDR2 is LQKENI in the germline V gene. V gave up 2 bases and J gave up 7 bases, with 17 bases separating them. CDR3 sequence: CASSPTNGGPGGYTF. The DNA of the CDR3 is TGTGCCAGCTCACCAACCAACGGGGGTCCGGGTGGCTACACCTTC.

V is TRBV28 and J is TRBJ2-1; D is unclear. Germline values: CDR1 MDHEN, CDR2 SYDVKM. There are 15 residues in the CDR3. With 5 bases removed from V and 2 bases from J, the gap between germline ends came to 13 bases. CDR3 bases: TGTGCCAGCAGTAACCCGGAGCTCACCTACAATGAGCAGTTCTTC. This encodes CASSNPELTYNEQFF.

Written as DNA, the CDR3 is TGCGCCAGCAGCCAAGGCCTCGGTTACCCCTACGAGCAGTACTTC. It encodes CASSQGLGYPYEQYF. The V and J genes are TRBV4-1 and TRBJ2-7; D is ambiguous. The CDR3 has 15 residues. Trimming removed 1 base from V and 2 bases from J, with 12 bases in between. Germline loops: CDR1 MGHRA, CDR2 YSYEKL.

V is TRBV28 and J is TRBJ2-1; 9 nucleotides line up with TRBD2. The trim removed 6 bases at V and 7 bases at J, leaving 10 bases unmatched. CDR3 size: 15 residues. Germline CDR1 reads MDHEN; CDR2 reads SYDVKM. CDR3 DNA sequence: TGTGCCAGCAGGGCGGCGGGCGGGGGGGGGAATGAGCAGTTCTTC. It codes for CASRAAGGGGNEQFF. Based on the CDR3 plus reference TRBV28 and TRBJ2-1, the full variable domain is DVKVTQSSRYLVKRTGEKVFLECVQDMDHENMFWYRQDPGLGLRLIYFSYDVKMKEKGDIPEGYSVSREKKERFSLILESASTNQTSMYLCASRAAGGGGNEQFFGPGTRLTVL.

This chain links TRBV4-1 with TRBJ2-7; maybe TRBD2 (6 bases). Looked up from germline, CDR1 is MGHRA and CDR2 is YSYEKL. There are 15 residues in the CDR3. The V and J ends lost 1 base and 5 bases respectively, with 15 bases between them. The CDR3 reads CASSQGFGSGDEQYF. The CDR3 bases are TGCGCCAGCAGCCAAGGCTTCGGGAGTGGCGACGAGCAGTACTTC.

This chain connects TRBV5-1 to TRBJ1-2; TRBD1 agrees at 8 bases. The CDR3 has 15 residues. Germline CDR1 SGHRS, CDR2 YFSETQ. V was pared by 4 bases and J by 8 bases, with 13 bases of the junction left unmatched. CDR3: CASSGTGQDPGGYTF. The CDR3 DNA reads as TGCGCCAGCAGCGGGACGGGACAGGACCCTGGGGGCTACACCTTC.

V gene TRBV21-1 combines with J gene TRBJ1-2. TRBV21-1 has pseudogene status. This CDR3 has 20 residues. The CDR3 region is CASSKGRRGNYRSEDYGYTF. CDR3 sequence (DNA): TGTGCCAGCAGCAAAGGAAGGCGGGGAAACTATAGGAGTGAGGACTATGGCTACACCTTC.

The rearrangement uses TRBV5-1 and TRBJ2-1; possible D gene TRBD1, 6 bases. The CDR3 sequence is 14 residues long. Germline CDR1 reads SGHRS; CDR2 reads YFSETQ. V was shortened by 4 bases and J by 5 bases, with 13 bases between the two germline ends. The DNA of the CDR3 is TGCGCCAGCAGCCTCACTACAGGGCACAATGAGCAGTTCTTC. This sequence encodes CASSLTTGHNEQFF.

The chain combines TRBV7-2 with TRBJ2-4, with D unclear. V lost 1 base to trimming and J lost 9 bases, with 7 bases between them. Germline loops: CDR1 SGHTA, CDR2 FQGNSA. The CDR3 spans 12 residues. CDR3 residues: CASSLEPGIQYF. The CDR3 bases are TGTGCCAGCAGCTTAGAGCCAGGCATTCAGTACTTC.

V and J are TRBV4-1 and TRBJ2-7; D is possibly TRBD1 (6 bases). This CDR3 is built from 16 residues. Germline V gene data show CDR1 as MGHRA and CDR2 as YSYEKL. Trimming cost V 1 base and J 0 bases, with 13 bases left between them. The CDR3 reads CASSQARDRSSYEQYF. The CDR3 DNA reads TGCGCCAGCAGCCAAGCCCGTGACAGGAGCTCCTACGAGCAGTACTTC.

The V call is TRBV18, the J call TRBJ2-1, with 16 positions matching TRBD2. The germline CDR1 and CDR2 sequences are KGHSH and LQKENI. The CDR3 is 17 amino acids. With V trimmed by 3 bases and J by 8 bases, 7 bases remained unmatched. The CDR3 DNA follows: TGTGCCAGCTCACCCCCGGGACTAGCGGGAGGGCCGCATGAGCAGTTCTTC. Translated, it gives CASSPPGLAGGPHEQFF.

The CDR3 protein is CASSIRGISGANVLTF. The CDR3 DNA reads TGTGCCAGTAGTATTCGGGGAATCTCTGGGGCCAACGTCCTGACTTTC. The V gene is TRBV19, the J gene TRBJ2-6, with a weak D call TRBD2 (5 bases). The V gene's germline CDR1 is LNHDA and CDR2 SQIVND (reference sequence). This CDR3 has 16 residues. Trimming removed 3 bases from V and 0 bases from J, with 9 bases in between. The variable domain in full, with the rest retrieved from reference TRBV19 and TRBJ2-6, is DGGITQSPKYLFRKEGQNVTLSCEQNLNHDAMYWYRQDPGQGLRLIYYSQIVNDFQKGDIAEGYSVSREKKESFPLTVTSAQKNPTAFYLCASSIRGISGANVLTFGAGSRLTVL.

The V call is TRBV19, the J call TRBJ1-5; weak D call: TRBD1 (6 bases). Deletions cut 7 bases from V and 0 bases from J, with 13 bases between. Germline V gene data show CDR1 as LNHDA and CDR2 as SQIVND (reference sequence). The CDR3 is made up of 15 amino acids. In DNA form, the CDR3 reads TGTGCCAGTACAAAACAGGGCGCTAGCAATCAGCCCCAGCATTTT. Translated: CASTKQGASNQPQHF.

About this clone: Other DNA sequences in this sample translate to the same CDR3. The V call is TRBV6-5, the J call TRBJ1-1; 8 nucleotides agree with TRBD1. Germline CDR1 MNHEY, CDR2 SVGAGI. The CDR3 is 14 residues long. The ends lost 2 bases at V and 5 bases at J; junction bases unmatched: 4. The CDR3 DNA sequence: TGTGCCAGCAGTTACGGACAGGGAAGAACTGAAGCTTTCTTT. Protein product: CASSYGQGRTEAFF.

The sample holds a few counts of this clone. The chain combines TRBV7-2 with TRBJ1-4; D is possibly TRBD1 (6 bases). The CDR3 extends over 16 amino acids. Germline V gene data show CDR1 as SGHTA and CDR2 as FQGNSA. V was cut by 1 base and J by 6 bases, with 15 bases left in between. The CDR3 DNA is TGTGCCAGCAGCTTAGACAGGGCCCTGCGGGATGAAAAACTGTTTTTT. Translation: CASSLDRALRDEKLFF.

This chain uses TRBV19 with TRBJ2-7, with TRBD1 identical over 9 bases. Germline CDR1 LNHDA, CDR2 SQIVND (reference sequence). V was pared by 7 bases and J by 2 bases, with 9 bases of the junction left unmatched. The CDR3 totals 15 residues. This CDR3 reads CASNVPGQGTYEQYF. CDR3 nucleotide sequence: TGTGCCAGTAATGTCCCAGGACAGGGGACCTACGAGCAGTACTTC.

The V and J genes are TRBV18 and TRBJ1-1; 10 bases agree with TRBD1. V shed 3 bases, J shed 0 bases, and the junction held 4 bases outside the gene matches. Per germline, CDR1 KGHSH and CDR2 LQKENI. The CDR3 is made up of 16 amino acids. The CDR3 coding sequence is TGTGCCAGCTCACCGGGGACAGGGGACTTGAACACTGAAGCTTTCTTT. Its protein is CASSPGTGDLNTEAFF.